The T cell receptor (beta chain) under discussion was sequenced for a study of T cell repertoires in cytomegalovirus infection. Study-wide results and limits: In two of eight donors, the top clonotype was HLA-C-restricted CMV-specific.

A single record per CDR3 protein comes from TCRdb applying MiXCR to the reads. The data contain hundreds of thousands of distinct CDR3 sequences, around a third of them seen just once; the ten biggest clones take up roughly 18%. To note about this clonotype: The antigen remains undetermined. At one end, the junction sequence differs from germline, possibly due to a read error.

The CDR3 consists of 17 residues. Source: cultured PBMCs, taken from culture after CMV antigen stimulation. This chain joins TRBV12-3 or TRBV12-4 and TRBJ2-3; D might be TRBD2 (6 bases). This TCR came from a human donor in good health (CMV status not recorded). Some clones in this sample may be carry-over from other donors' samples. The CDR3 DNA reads TGTGCTAGCAGTTTAGCGGTTACCCTGGGATCGCCAGATACGCAGTATTTT. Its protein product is CASSLAVTLGSPDTQYF.